The clone carrying this T cell receptor (beta chain) showed up just a few times. The target antigen is unknown. This CDR3 is built from 15 residues. Germline V lookup: CDR1 LNHDA, CDR2 SQIVND (reference sequence). V lost 6 bases to trimming and J lost 3 bases, with 16 bases between them. These data are taken from a study of regulatory T cells in long-lasting Graves disease. Time point reported: newly diagnosed GD, antithyroid drugs for less than 3 months. The TCR library was made from RNA extracted from PBMCs. Notes on the study in general: Persistent patients had a count of shared public clonotypes (around 2,500) that exceeded that of new patients (about 970).

With iRepertoire HTBI primers and Arm-PCR of CDR3 regions, TCR beta libraries were built. From the multiplex PCR reads, TCRdb called clonotypes with MiXCR, one entry per CDR3 protein. In the table there are approximately 540,000 distinct CDR3 sequences, around 11% of which are singletons. These data also formed part of another study, on T cells in Graves' hyperthyroidism and ophthalmopathy. From that second work: When ophthalmopathy did not progress within 18 months, Graves' hyperthyroidism was considered stable. Diagnoses were made from clinical symptoms, serum measures (thyroxine and TRAb), thyroid ultrasound and orbital computed tomography. TCR CDR3 underwent first-round RT-PCR with the HTBI primer set.

The input for sequencing was peripheral blood mononuclear cells (PBMCs), taken at new diagnosis, from a patient treated with antithyroid drugs. The V call is TRBV19, the J call TRBJ2-3; maybe TRBD2 (6 bases). This TCR came from a woman aged 25 to 39 with Graves disease. DNA of the CDR3: TGTGCCAGTAGAGTCGGCGGGACGGGGACAGATACGCAGTATTTT. Encoded protein: CASRVGGTGTDTQYF.